A selection of T cell receptor beta chains follows, all from one sample in a study of shared clonotypes between healthy human individuals. Repertoires were generated with immunoSEQ multiplex PCR, while TCRdb's copy carries only in-frame clones and drops some. The table shows millions of clones, with 85% to 95% occurring only once. Sequencing was performed on naive CD4+ T cells sorted from blood. The receptor set was obtained from a man aged 18 to 30 in good health. CDR3s include the opening cysteine and the closing phenylalanine or tryptophan. D genes are given only for firm matches. Where a row states a size, it is once, few, many or the class of an expanded clone; other rows omit it.

v_gene	d_gene	j_gene	abundance	CDR3aa	CDR3nt
TRBV2	.	TRBJ1-1	.	CASSEIPMNTEAFF	TGTGCCAGCAGTGAAATACCGATGAACACTGAAGCTTTCTTT
TRBV19	.	TRBJ1-2	.	CASGDYGYTF	TGTGCCAGTGGAGACTATGGCTACACCTTC
TRBV10-1	.	TRBJ2-1	.	CASSESSWSEQFF	TGCGCCAGCAGTGAGTCCTCATGGTCTGAGCAGTTCTTC
TRBV11-2	.	TRBJ1-4	.	CASRALGSNEKLFF	TGTGCCAGCAGGGCCCTGGGCTCTAATGAAAAACTGTTTTTT
TRBV23-1	.	TRBJ1-2	.	CASSQSPFRLHDYGYTF	TGCGCCAGCAGTCAATCGCCCTTCAGGCTGCACGACTATGGCTACACCTTC
TRBV7-6	TRBD2	TRBJ2-1	.	CASSPLAGSYNEQFF	TGTGCCAGCAGCCCACTAGCGGGTTCCTACAATGAGCAGTTCTTC
TRBV5-4	.	TRBJ1-3	.	CASSLGRSSGNTIYF	TGTGCCAGCAGCTTGGGACGTAGCTCTGGAAACACCATATATTTT
TRBV5-6	TRBD1	TRBJ2-5	.	CASSSDRGNQETQYF	TGTGCCAGCAGCTCGGACAGGGGAAACCAAGAGACCCAGTACTTC
TRBV27	TRBD1	TRBJ2-7	.	CASSSATGGRYEQYF	TGTGCCAGCAGTTCCGCGACAGGGGGTAGGTACGAGCAGTACTTC
TRBV6-6	TRBD2	TRBJ2-3	.	CASSYGTSEPLQYF	TGTGCCAGCAGTTACGGGACTAGCGAGCCGCTGCAGTATTTT
TRBV11-2	.	TRBJ2-2	.	CASSLHPGTIGAGELFF	TGTGCCAGCAGCTTACACCCAGGGACAATTGGGGCCGGGGAGCTGTTTTTT
TRBV2	.	TRBJ2-3	.	CASSTGNTDTQYF	TGTGCCAGCAGTACGGGGAACACAGATACGCAGTATTTT
TRBV5-4	TRBD1	TRBJ1-4	once	CASSLLTGGPEKLFF	TGTGCCAGCAGCTTACTGACAGGGGGGCCTGAAAAACTGTTTTTT
TRBV7-2	.	TRBJ2-1	.	CASSPFREKYNEQFF	TGTGCCAGCAGCCCCTTCCGAGAGAAGTACAATGAGCAGTTCTTC
TRBV5-1	.	TRBJ1-5	.	CASRKGGGQPQHF	TGCGCCAGCAGAAAGGGGGGTGGTCAGCCCCAGCATTTT
TRBV7-2	.	TRBJ2-2	.	CASSFGLANGELFF	TGTGCCAGCAGCTTTGGCTTGGCGAACGGGGAGCTGTTTTTT
TRBV5-1	.	TRBJ2-2	.	CASSLMGAGELFF	TGCGCCAGCAGCTTGATGGGGGCCGGGGAGCTGTTTTTT
TRBV30	TRBD2	TRBJ2-3	.	CAWSSGSPPDTQYF	TGTGCCTGGAGTAGCGGGAGCCCCCCAGATACGCAGTATTTT
TRBV6-1	.	TRBJ1-1	.	CASSERLLRAFF	TGTGCCAGCAGTGAAAGGCTCCTTAGAGCTTTCTTT
TRBV28	TRBD1	TRBJ1-2	.	CASSSGDSQRYGYTF	TGTGCCAGCAGTTCCGGGGACAGTCAGAGGTATGGCTACACCTTC